This TCR beta chain was sequenced in a study of CXCR3-negative and CXCR3-positive naive CD8 T cells. The length of the CDR3 is 14 residues. Germline assignment: CDR1 MNHEY and CDR2 SVGAGI. Study-wide points: Against CXCR3-negative naive cells, CXCR3-positive naive cells showed more hydrophobic TRB CDR3s. Comparably high diversity marked both naive subsets, whereas memory CD8+ cells had much lower diversity.

On this clonotype: Its antigen is still unknown.

The authors made the TRB cDNA libraries by 5' RACE using UMI labels. TCRdb re-called the 5' RACE reads and shows each CDR3 protein once, DNA omitted. This sample contains 140,000 to 150,000 distinct CDR3 sequences. V gene TRBV6-5 combines with J gene TRBJ1-2; TCRdb returns TRBD1, unconfirmable since there is no DNA. Sequencing input: naive CXCR3+ CD8+ T cells from blood. Subset indicated: CD45RO-CCR7+CD27+CD95- naive CD8+ T cells expressing CXCR3 (TNR3+). The sequence derives from a human donor in good health. Some clones in this sample may be carry-over from other donors' samples. This CDR3 is CASTRTGGNYGYTF.